This record looks at one T cell receptor beta chain sequence and its context. Methods used by the authors: Scientists estimated how many nucleated cells there were by amplifying reference gene primers. Clones were read by immunoSEQ multiplex PCR, and TCRdb kept only the in-frame ones, dropping some. That table is the source of V, J and clone size, and D and trimming were worked out from the DNA. The repertoire consists of under 200,000 clones, with more than 70% occurring once and the leading ten covering roughly 4%. This entry comes from a study of blood T cell repertoires in COVID-19. About the study: The United States, Italy and Spain were the sources of the acute and convalescent COVID-19 samples. T cells, B-cell-depleted T cells, or PBMCs supplied cDNA or gDNA.

The germline V gene encodes CDR1 MGHRA and CDR2 YSYEKL. The CDR3 sequence is 15 residues long. Trimming removed 1 base from V and 0 bases from J, with 9 bases in between. Researchers sorted participants into cohorts using their self-reported clinical history. The rearrangement joins TRBV4-1 to TRBJ2-5; no definite D call. The receptor was derived from a woman aged 50 to 60 in a cohort exposed to, infected with or recovered from COVID-19 (not recorded which). The sample comprised PBMCs or T cells enriched from blood (not recorded which). The CDR3 nucleotides read TGCGCCAGCAGCCAAGTCTTAACGGACCAAGAGACCCAGTACTTC. Residues: CASSQVLTDQETQYF.